These 11 T cell receptor beta chains were sequenced from one sample in a study of CD8 T cell repertoires and HIV-1 epitope variants. Some clones are missing from TCRdb's copy, which holds only in-frame ones; the method was immunoSEQ multiplex PCR. The sample shows almost 6,000 clones, around 66% of them seen only once. The antigens of these receptors remain unknown. Input material: cultured CD8+ T cells derived from PBMCs. Source of these receptors: a male donor with HIV.

This clone was seen a few times. The chain couples TRBV9 to TRBJ1-6, with TRBD1 matching 8 bases. Unmatched junction bases numbered 15, after V lost 0 bases and J lost 7 bases. Germline lookup yields CDR1 SGDLS and CDR2 YYNGEE. CDR3 length: 19 amino acids. In DNA form, the CDR3 reads TGTGCCAGCAGCGTAGACAAAGGGACAGGCTCTGGGGGGAATTCACCCCTCCACTTT. Translating gives CASSVDKGTGSGGNSPLHF. The full variable domain, rest sourced from reference TRBV9 and TRBJ1-6, is DSGVTQTPKHLITATGQRVTLRCSPRSGDLSVYWYQQSLDQGLQFLIQYYNGEERAKGNILERFSAQQFPDLHSELNLSSLELGDSALYFCASSVDKGTGSGGNSPLHFGNGTRLTVT.

The chain has TRBV4-1 and TRBJ2-1; D is possibly TRBD2 (6 bases). The CDR3 covers 17 residues. Germline V gene data show CDR1 as MGHRA and CDR2 as YSYEKL. V was trimmed by 4 bases and J by 0 bases, leaving 16 bases between them. In DNA form, the CDR3 reads TGCGCCAGCAGCCGCTCATTAGACGGGAGCTCCTACAATGAGCAGTTCTTC. It yields the protein CASSRSLDGSSYNEQFF.

The chain employs TRBV10-3 and TRBJ2-6; D is uncertain. Germline loops: CDR1 ENHRY, CDR2 SYGVKD. This CDR3 region has 16 residues. The germline V and J ends were trimmed by 4 bases and 2 bases, with 12 bases remaining between them. The CDR3 region is CAISVGPKAGANVLTF. The DNA for the CDR3 is TGTGCCATCAGTGTTGGCCCAAAGGCTGGGGCCAACGTCCTGACTTTC.

The chain links TRBV9 to TRBJ2-3; possible D gene TRBD1, 6 bases. V lost 6 bases and J lost 0, with 11 bases in between. The germline gives CDR1 SGDLS, CDR2 YYNGEE. The length of the CDR3 is 14 residues. CDR3 coding DNA: TGTGCCAGCAAGAGTACAGGGAGCACAGATACGCAGTATTTT. Translated: CASKSTGSTDTQYF. Full variable domain (rest looked up from reference TRBV9 and TRBJ2-3): DSGVTQTPKHLITATGQRVTLRCSPRSGDLSVYWYQQSLDQGLQFLIQYYNGEERAKGNILERFSAQQFPDLHSELNLSSLELGDSALYFCASKSTGSTDTQYFGPGTRLTVL.

The CDR3 DNA sequence: TGTGCCAGCAGCTTTTTCTTTTACAGGGGTCCCAATCAGCCCCAGCATTTT. As protein: CASSFFFYRGPNQPQHF. The chain joins TRBV7-8 to TRBJ1-5, with 7 bases matching TRBD1. Germline trimming cut 3 bases from V and 3 bases from J; bases unmatched to any gene: 11. The CDR3 is made up of 17 amino acids. CDR1 and CDR2 (germline): SGHVS, FQNEAQ.

This chain uses TRBV5-1 with TRBJ2-7, with 7 bases lining up with TRBD2. V trimming: 4 bases; J trimming: 2 bases; junction bases outside the gene matches: 9. The CDR3 covers 15 residues. CDR1 is SGHRS and CDR2 is YFSETQ in the germline V gene. CDR3 bases: TGCGCCAGCAGCCCCGAAGGCGGGGGAGCCTACGAGCAGTACTTC. It is translated as CASSPEGGGAYEQYF.

As regards this clone: An end of the junction does not agree with germline; a read error may underlie this. V is TRBV11-2 and J is TRBJ2-5; D call uncertain. The CDR3 extends over 16 amino acids. Germline CDR1 and CDR2: SGHAT and FQNNGV. As DNA, the CDR3 is TGTGCCAGCAGCCTAGAAGGTTGGCTAACTCAAGAGACCCAGTACTTC. Protein product: CASSLEGWLTQETQYF.

This chain links TRBV5-4 with TRBJ1-1, with D unresolved. V was clipped by 7 bases and J by 2 bases, with 12 bases between them. Germline V lookup: CDR1 SGHNT, CDR2 YYREEE (reference sequence). CDR3 length: 13 residues. CDR3 DNA sequence: TGTGCCAGCTACGAGACCGTAAACACTGAAGCTTTCTTT. This gives the protein CASYETVNTEAFF.

The gene calls are TRBV5-6 and TRBJ2-5; tentative D call: TRBD1 (5 bases). The CDR3 runs 14 residues. Trimming pared 2 bases from V and 4 bases from J, leaving 12 bases between. Germline loops: CDR1 SGHDT, CDR2 YYEEEE. The CDR3 sequence is CASSFSGARETQYF. The CDR3 nucleotides are TGTGCCAGCAGCTTCTCTGGGGCTCGAGAGACCCAGTACTTC.

This clone was detected only once. CDR3 coding DNA: TGTGCCAGCAGTTTAACCAGCGGTCAAGAGACCCAGTACTTC. This translates into CASSLTSGQETQYF. The rearrangement links TRBV27 to TRBJ2-5, with D possibly matching TRBD2 (5 bases). The CDR3 extends over 14 amino acids. The V gene's germline CDR1 is MNHEY and CDR2 SMNVEV (reference sequence). V lost 2 bases, J lost 2 bases, and 9 bases lay in between.

The chain combines TRBV28 with TRBJ2-3; D not resolved. The CDR3 consists of 12 residues. The ends were cut back, 2 bases at V and 2 bases at J, with 2 bases in the middle. CDR1 is MDHEN and CDR2 is SYDVKM in the germline V gene. CDR3 sequence: CASSLHTDTQYF. CDR3 in DNA: TGTGCCAGCAGTTTACACACAGATACGCAGTATTTT.